The subject of this entry is one T cell receptor beta chain. Its antigen is as yet unknown. PCR employed 60 Vbeta and 13 Jbeta primers. Sequenced by immunoSEQ multiplex PCR; TCRdb stores in-frame clones only, minus some. Of about 160,000 clones listed, 70% to 85% are singletons. V gave up 5 bases and J gave up 4 bases, with 18 bases separating them. CDR1 SGHVS and CDR2 FNYEAQ come from the germline V gene. The CDR3 is 15 residues long. These data belong to a study of cytomegalovirus exposure and HLA in healthy donors. Findings and limits, study-wide: The productive fraction for most TCR beta V segments was about 87% or about 30% in an earlier analysis. Later analysis associated a missense DCLRE1C variant with TCR beta V- and J-gene trimming.

The J gene is TRBJ2-7, the V gene TRBV7-6; perhaps TRBD1 as D (6 bases). The clonotype was recovered from a man aged 45-60 years in good health and CMV-seropositive. The specimen sequenced was PBMCs. CDR3 region: CASSPVGGMGYEQYF. CDR3 in DNA: TGTGCCAGCAGCCCGGTTGGGGGCATGGGGTACGAGCAGTACTTC.